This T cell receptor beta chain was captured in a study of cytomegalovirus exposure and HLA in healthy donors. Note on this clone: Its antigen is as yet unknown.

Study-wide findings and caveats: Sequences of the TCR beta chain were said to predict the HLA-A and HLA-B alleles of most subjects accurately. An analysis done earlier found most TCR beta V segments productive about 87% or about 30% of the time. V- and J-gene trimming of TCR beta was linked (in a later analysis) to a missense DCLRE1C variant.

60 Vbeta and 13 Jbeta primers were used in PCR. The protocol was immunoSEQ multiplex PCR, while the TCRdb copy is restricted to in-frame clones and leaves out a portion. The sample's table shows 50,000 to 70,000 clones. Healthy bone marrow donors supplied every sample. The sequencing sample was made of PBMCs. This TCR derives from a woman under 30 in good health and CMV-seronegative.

The CDR3 protein is CASRSSGTAYGYTF. The CDR3 DNA reads as TGTGCCAGCAGATCCTCCGGGACAGCCTATGGCTACACCTTC. The rearrangement links TRBV6-5 to TRBJ1-2, with 7 positions matching TRBD1. V lost 6 bases, J lost 4 bases, and 8 bases stayed unmatched. The CDR3 consists of 14 residues. Germline CDR1 MNHEY, CDR2 SVGAGI.